Presented here are 5 T cell receptor beta chains from one specimen sequenced in a study of CD8+ T cells in alopecia areata (dated by TCRdb to the late 2010s). This specimen's treatment or condition label, interpreted: oral pan-JAK inhibitor, 5-10 mg twice daily. Libraries were constructed by the immunoSEQ multiplex PCR assay. To provide template for TCR sequencing, every sample had RNA extracted and reverse transcribed into cDNA. What TCRdb holds here is the immuneACCESS table cut down to in-frame rearrangements. Part of the clones is not present; checked against another copy, under half of the missing clones reflect an unresolved V gene, and the others are unexplained. The table for this sample lists around 100,000 clones; 80% to 90% of them were counted only once. Together, the top ten hold around 10% of the sample. The sample was CD8+ T cells sorted from blood, taken at approximately week 30, from a patient treated with tofacitinib. The receptors derive from a human donor with alopecia areata.

The genes are TRBV6-6 and TRBJ1-5; D is unresolved. The germline CDR1 and CDR2 sequences are MNHNY and SVGAGI (reference sequence). This CDR3 has 14 amino acids. V lost 2 bases, J lost 3 bases, and 8 bases lay in between. The DNA of the CDR3 is TGTGCCAGCAGTTACGTCAAGGTCAATCAGCCCCAGCATTTT. This gives the protein CASSYVKVNQPQHF.

The chain links TRBV2 to TRBJ2-5; D gene uncertain. Matching the DNA end better, TRBJ2-7 makes the J call doubtful. This CDR3 has 10 amino acids. CDR1 is SNHLY, CDR2 FYNNEI, per germline. The DNA for the CDR3 is TGTGCCAGCAGTGTCGACGAGCAGTACTTC. Residues: CASSVDEQYF.

The chain links TRBV21-1 to TRBJ2-3; TRBD1, as called in the table, went unchecked against the DNA. The last part of the DNA fits TRBJ1-5 better; the J call may be wrong. TRBV21-1 is annotated as a pseudogene. The CDR3 runs 8 residues. The CDR3 region is CASTGQHF. CDR3 in DNA: TGTGCCAGCACGGGACAGCATTTT.

The rearrangement links TRBV4-1 to TRBJ2-7, with 8 positions matching TRBD2. The CDR3 spans 15 residues. The trim removed 3 bases at V and 6 bases at J, leaving 10 bases unmatched. The V gene's germline CDR1 is MGHRA and CDR2 YSYEKL. CDR3 nucleotide sequence: TGCGCCAGCAGCCAGGCGGAAGCGGGAGTTGTCGAGCAGTACTTC. Translated, it gives CASSQAEAGVVEQYF.

The gene calls are TRBV27 and TRBJ1-6; D gene uncertain. The V gene lost 3 bases and the J gene lost 0 bases, with 12 bases spanning the gap. The CDR3 runs 17 residues. CDR1 MNHEY and CDR2 SMNVEV come from the germline V gene (reference sequence). The CDR3 protein is CASSFYVGSSYNSPLHF. The CDR3, as DNA: TGTGCCAGCAGTTTCTATGTGGGCAGCTCCTATAATTCACCCCTCCACTTT.